This T cell receptor (beta chain) was profiled in a study of T cell responses to AZD1222 COVID-19 vaccine. Sequencing was performed with immunoSEQ multiplex PCR; in TCRdb, only in-frame clones are kept and a portion is missing. The table lists under 300,000 clones, 85% to 95% of them singletons. Overall study results and limits: Donors skewed white British and female; clonal diversity was possibly underestimated. Of the AZD1222 recipients, only 5 to 7 were seropositive at baseline.

This clone was detected only once. Antigen unknown. The input for sequencing was peripheral blood, taken on day 0 of AZD1222 vaccination. The source of this sequence is an adult in good health.

The CDR3 region has the DNA TGTGCCAGCAGCTTGAGGTCCTACGAGCAGTACTTC. Amino acid sequence: CASSLRSYEQYF. V and J are TRBV7-8 and TRBJ2-7; D gene ambiguous. Trimming stripped 3 bases from V and 1 base from J, with 4 bases between. Germline V CDR1 and CDR2: SGHVS, FQNEAQ. The CDR3 is 12 amino acids.